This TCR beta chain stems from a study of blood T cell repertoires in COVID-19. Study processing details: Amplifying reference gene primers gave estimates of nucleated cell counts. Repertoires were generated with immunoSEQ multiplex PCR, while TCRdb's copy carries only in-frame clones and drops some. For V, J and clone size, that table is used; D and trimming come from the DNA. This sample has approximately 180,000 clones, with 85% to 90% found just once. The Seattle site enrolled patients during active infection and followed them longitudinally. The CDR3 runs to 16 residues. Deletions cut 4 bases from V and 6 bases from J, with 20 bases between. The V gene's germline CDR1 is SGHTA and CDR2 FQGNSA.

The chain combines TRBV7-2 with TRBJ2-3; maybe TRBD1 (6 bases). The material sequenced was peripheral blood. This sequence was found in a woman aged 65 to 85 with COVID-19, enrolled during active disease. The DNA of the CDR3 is TGTGCCAGCAGCTGGGGACCGACAGGTCAACGGGATACGCAGTATTTT. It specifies CASSWGPTGQRDTQYF.